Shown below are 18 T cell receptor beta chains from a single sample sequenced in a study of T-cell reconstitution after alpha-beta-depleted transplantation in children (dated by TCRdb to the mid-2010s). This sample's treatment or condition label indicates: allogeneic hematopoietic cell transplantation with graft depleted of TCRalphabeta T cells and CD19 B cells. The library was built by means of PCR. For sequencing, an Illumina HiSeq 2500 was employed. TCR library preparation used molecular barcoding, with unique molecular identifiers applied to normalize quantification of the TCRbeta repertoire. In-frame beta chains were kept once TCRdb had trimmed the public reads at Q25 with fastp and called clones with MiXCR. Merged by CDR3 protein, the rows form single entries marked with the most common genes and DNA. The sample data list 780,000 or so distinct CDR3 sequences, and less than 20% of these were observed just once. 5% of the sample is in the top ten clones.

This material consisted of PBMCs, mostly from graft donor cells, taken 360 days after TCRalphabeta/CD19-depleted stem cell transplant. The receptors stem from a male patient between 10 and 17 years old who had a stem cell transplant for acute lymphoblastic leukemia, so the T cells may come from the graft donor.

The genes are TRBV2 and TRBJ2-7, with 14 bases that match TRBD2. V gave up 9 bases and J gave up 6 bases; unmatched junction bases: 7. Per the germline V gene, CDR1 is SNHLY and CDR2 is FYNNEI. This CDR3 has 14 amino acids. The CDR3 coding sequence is TGTGCCAGGGAAGGGACTAGCGGGAGCGGCGAGCAGTACTTC. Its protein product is CAREGTSGSGEQYF.

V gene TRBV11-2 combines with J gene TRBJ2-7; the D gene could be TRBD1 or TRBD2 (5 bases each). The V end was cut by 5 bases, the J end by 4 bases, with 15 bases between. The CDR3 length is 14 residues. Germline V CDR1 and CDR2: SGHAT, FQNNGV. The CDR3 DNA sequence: TGTGCCAGCAGCATTTGGGACGGTCAATACGAGCAGTACTTC. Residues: CASSIWDGQYEQYF. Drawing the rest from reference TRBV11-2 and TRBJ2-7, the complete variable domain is EAGVAQSPRYKIIEKRQSVAFWCNPISGHATLYWYQQILGQGPKLLIQFQNNGVVDDSQLPKDRFSAERLKGVDSTLKIQPAKLEDSAVYLCASSIWDGQYEQYFGPGTRLTVT.

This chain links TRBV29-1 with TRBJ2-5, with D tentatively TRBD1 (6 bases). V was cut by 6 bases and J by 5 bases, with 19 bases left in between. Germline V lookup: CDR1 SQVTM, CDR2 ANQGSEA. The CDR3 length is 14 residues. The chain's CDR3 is CSVALQGLWETQYF. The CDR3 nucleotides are TGCAGCGTGGCACTACAGGGTCTTTGGGAGACCCAGTACTTC.

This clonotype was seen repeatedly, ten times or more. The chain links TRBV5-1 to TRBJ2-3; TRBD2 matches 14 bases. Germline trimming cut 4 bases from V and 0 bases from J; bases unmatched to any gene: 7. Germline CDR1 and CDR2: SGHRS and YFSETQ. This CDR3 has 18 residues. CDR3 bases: TGCGCCAGCAGCCTGCCGGGACTAGCGGGAGAAAGCACAGATACGCAGTATTTT. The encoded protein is CASSLPGLAGESTDTQYF.

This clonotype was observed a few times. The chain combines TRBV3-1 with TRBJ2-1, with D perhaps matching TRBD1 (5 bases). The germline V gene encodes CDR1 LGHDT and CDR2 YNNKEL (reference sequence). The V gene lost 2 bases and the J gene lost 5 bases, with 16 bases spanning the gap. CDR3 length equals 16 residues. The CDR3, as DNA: TGTGCCAGCAGCCAATATCGGACACGGTATAACAATGAGCAGTTCTTC. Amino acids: CASSQYRTRYNNEQFF.

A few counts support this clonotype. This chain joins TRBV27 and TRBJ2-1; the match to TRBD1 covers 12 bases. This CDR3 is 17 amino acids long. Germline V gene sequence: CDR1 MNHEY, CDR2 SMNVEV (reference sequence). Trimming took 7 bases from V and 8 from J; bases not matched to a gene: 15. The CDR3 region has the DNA TGTGCCAGCATCACTTCCCCCCGGGACAGGGGGCTTTATGAGCAGTTCTTC. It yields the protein CASITSPRDRGLYEQFF.

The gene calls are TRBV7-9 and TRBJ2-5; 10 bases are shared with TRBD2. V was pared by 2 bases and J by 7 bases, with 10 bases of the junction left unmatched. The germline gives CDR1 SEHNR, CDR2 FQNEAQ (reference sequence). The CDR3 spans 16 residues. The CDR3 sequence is CASSLSPSGGLRTQYF. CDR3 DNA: TGTGCCAGCAGCTTATCGCCTAGCGGGGGTTTACGGACCCAGTACTTC.

The CDR3: CASSLNPGTGTGTEAFF. Written as DNA, the CDR3 is TGTGCCAGCAGCTTAAACCCGGGGACAGGGACCGGCACTGAAGCTTTCTTT. The genes are TRBV7-4 and TRBJ1-1, with TRBD1 identical over 9 bases. The CDR3 length is 17 residues. After removal of 2 bases from V and 4 bases from J, the junction contained 11 bases not matched to a gene. Germline CDR1 SGHVT, CDR2 SQSDAQ.

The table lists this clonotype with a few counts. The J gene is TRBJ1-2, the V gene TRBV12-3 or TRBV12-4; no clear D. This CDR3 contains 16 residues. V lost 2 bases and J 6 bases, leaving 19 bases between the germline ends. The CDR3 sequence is CASSLRAGGRIDGYTF. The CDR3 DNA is TGTGCCAGCAGTTTAAGGGCAGGTGGAAGAATTGATGGCTACACCTTC.

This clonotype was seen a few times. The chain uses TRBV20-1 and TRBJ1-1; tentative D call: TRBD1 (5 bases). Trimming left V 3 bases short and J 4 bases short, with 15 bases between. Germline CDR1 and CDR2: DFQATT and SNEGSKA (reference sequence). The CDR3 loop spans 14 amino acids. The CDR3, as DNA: TGCAGTGCTAGTAGAAGGGGCCGGAGCACTGAAGCTTTCTTT. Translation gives CSASRRGRSTEAFF.

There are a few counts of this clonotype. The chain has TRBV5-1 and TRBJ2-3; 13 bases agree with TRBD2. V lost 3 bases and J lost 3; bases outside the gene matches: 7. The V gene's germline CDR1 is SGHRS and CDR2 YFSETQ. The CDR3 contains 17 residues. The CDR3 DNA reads TGCGCCAGCAGCTACACCACTAGCGGGAGGGTTACAGATACGCAGTATTTT. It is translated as CASSYTTSGRVTDTQYF. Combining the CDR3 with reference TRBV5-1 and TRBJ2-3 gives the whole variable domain KAGVTQTPRYLIKTRGQQVTLSCSPISGHRSVSWYQQTPGQGLQFLFEYFSETQRNKGNFPGRFSGRQFSNSRSEMNVSTLELGDSALYLCASSYTTSGRVTDTQYFGPGTRLTVL.

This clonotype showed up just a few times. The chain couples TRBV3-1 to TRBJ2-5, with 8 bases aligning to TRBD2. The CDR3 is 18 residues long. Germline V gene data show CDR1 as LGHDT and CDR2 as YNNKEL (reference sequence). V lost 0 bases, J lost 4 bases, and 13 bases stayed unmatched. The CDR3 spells CASSQDAPGLEGLETQYF. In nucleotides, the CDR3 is TGTGCCAGCAGCCAAGACGCACCGGGACTAGAAGGTTTAGAGACCCAGTACTTC.

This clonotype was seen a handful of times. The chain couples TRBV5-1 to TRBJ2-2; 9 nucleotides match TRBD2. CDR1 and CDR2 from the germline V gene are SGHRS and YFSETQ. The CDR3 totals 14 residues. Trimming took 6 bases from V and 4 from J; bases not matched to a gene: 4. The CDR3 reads CASTGLAATGELFF. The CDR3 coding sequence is TGCGCCAGCACGGGACTAGCAGCCACCGGGGAGCTGTTTTTT.

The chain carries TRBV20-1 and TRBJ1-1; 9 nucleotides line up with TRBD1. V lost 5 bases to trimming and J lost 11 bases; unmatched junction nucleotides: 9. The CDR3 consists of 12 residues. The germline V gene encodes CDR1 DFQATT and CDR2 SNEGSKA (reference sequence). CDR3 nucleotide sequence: TGCAGTGCTTATCCCGGGACAGGGAATGCTTTCTTT. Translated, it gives CSAYPGTGNAFF.

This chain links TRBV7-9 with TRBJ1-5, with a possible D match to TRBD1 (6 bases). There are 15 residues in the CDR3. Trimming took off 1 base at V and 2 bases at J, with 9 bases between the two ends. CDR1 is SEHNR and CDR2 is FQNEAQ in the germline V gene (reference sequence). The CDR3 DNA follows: TGTGCCAGCAGCTTAGAATCAGGGGGCAATCAGCCCCAGCATTTT. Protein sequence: CASSLESGGNQPQHF.

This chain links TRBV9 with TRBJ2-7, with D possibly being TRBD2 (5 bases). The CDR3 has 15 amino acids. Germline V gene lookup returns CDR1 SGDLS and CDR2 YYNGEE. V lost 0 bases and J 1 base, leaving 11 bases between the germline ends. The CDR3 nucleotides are TGTGCCAGCAGCGTAGGGGCGGGTTTATCCTACGAGCAGTACTTC. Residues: CASSVGAGLSYEQYF.

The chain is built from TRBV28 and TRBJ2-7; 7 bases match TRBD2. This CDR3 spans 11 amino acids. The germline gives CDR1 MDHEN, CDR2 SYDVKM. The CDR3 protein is CGVTSAYEQYF. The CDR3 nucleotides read TGTGGGGTAACTAGCGCCTACGAGCAGTACTTC.

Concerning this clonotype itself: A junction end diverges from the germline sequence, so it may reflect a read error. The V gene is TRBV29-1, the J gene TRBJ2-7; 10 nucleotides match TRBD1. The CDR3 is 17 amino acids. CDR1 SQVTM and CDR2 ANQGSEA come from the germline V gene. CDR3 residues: CSVEDVRGTGVTYEQHF. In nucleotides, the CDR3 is TGCAGCGTTGAAGATGTTAGGGGGACAGGGGTTACCTACGAGCAGCACTTC.